This TCR beta chain appears in the sequencing data of a study of blood T cells in healthy people across ages. Regarding the study as a whole: Naive T cell percentage showed a strong correlation with the diversity of TCR beta.

PCR was performed a second time for roughly 7 to 11 cycles using a sample-barcoded 5' primer and a J-beta primer mix. TCRdb ran MiXCR on the 5' RACE reads and lists one entry per CDR3 protein. This table has fewer than 2 million distinct CDR3 sequences, about 39% appearing once. As for this clonotype: What it recognizes is unknown.

In germline, CDR1 is MNHEY, CDR2 SVGAGI. CDR3 length: 13 amino acids. Trimming left V 6 bases short and J 6 bases short, with 14 bases between. This sequence joins TRBV6-5 and TRBJ1-2, with D unclear. The sample comprised blood. This sequence originates from a human donor in good health. The CDR3, as DNA: TGTGCCAGCAGCGCAAGCGGGTTACATGGCTACACCTTC. This translates into CASSASGLHGYTF.